This T cell receptor (beta chain) was retrieved from a study of CD8 T cells in Susac syndrome. Germline-derived CDR1 and CDR2 are MGHRA and YSYEKL. The CDR3 loop spans 17 amino acids. Deletions cut 1 base from V and 2 bases from J, with 17 bases between. RNA was extracted with the RNeasy kit, and a quantity of about 0.5 to 1 ug was reverse transcribed using random hexamers. TCRdb passed the immunoSEQ multiplex PCR reads through MiXCR, listing each CDR3 protein once. The data hold some 110,000 distinct CDR3 sequences, with approximately 95% observed a single time. TCR beta sequences were obtained from blood CD8+ and CD4+ T cells.

The origin of this receptor is a human donor with multiple sclerosis. The V gene is TRBV4-1, the J gene TRBJ1-2; D unresolved. The source material was CD8+ T cells from PBMCs. CDR3 in DNA: TGCGCCAGCAGCCAAGGGGCCAGTAGGCCAGCCAACTATGGCTACACCTTC. It translates to CASSQGASRPANYGYTF.